This T cell receptor (beta chain) was captured in a study of cytomegalovirus exposure and HLA in healthy donors. The CDR3 covers 15 residues. PCR was performed using 60 Vbeta and 13 Jbeta primers. Repertoires were generated with immunoSEQ multiplex PCR, while TCRdb's copy carries only in-frame clones and drops some. The table records about 76,000 clones, 65% to 80% of them present only once. The chain uses TRBV21-1 and TRBJ2-7; the table calls TRBD1, which could not be checked here. TRBV21-1 constitutes a pseudogene. The sample consisted of PBMCs. The sequence derives from a male donor in good health and CMV-seropositive. The CDR3 sequence: CASSEWTGSVYEQYF. Written as DNA, the CDR3 is TGTGCCAGCAGCGAATGGACAGGGAGTGTCTACGAGCAGTACTTC.